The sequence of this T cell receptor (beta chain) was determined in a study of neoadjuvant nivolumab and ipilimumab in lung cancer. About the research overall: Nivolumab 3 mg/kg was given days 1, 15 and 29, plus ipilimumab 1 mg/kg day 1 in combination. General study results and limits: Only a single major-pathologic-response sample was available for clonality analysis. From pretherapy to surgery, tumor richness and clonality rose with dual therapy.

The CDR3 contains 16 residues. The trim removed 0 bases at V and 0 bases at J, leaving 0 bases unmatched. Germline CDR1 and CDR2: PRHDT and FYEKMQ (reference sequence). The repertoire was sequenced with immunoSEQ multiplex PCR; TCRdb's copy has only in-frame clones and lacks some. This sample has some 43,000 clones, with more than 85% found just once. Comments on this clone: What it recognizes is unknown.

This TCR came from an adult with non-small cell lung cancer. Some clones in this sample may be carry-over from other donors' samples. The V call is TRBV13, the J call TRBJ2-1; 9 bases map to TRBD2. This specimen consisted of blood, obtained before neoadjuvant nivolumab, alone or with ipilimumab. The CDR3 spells CASSLGLAGSYNEQFF. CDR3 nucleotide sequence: TGTGCCAGCAGCTTAGGACTAGCGGGCTCCTACAATGAGCAGTTCTTC.